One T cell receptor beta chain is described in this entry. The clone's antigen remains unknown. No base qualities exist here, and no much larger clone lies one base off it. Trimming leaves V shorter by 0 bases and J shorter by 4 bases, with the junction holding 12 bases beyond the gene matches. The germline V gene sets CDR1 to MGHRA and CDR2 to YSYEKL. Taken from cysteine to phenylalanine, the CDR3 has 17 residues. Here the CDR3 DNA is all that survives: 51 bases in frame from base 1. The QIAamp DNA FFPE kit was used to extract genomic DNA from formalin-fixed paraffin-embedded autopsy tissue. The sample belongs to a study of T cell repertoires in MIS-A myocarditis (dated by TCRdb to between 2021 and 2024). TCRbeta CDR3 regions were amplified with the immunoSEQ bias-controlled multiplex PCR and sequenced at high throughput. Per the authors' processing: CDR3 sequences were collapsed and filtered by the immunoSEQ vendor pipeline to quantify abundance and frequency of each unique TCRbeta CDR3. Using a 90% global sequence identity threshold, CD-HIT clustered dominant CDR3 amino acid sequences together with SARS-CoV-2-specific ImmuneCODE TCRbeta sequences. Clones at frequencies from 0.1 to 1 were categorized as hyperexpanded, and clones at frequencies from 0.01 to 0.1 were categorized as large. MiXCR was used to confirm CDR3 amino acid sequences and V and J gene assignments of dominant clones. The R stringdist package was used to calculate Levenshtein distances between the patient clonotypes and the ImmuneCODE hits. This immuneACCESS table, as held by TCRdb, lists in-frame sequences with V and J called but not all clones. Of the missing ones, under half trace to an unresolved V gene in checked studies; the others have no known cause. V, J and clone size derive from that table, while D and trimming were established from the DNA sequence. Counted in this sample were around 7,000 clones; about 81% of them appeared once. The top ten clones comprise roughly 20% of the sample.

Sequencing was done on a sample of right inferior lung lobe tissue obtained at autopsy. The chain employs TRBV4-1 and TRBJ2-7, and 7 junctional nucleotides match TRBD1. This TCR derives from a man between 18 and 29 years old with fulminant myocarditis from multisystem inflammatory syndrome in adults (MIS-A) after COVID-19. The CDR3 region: CASSQDQIPGQPYEQYF. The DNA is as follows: TGCGCCAGCAGCCAAGATCAAATACCGGGACAGCCTTACGAGCAGTACTTC.